This T cell receptor beta chain emerged from a study of T cells in Graves' hyperthyroidism and ophthalmopathy. Patients aged 18 to 65 with hyperthyroidism were newly diagnosed, with duration under 2 months. Diagnoses rested on clinical symptoms, serum thyroxine and TRAb, thyroid ultrasound and orbital computed tomography. Only one count was recorded for this clonotype. Germline-derived CDR1 and CDR2 are SNHLY and FYNNEI. The CDR3 consists of 13 residues. With 7 bases removed from V and 3 bases from J, the gap between germline ends came to 13 bases. It was RNA transcripts that yielded the amplified TCR beta CDR3 regions. The HTBI primer set drove a first-round RT-PCR of the TCR CDR3. TCRdb reprocessed the multiplex PCR reads via MiXCR and lists one record per CDR3 protein. The repertoire holds about 760,000 distinct CDR3 sequences, with about 35% as singletons.

The TCR was taken from a woman in her forties with Graves' hyperthyroidism. The source material was blood. The V call is TRBV2, the J call TRBJ2-7; D not resolved. The CDR3 loop reads CASKAPEFYEQYF. The CDR3 nucleotides read TGTGCCAGCAAGGCACCCGAGTTCTACGAGCAGTACTTC.